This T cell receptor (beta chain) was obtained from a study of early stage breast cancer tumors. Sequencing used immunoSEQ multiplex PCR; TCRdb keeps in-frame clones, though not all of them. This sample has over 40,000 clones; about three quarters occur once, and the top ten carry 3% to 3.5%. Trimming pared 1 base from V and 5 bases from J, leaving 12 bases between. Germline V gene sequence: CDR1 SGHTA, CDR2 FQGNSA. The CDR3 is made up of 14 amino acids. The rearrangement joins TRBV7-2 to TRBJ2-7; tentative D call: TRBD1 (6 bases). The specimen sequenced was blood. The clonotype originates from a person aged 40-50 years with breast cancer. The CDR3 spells CASSLVYRVDEQYF. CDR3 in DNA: TGTGCCAGCAGCTTAGTTTACAGGGTAGACGAGCAGTACTTC.